This TCR beta chain emerged from a study of OX40 agonist ivuxolimab in advanced cancers. About the study: Three individuals attained partial responses, comprising one hepatocellular carcinoma case and two cutaneous melanoma cases.

Method: immunoSEQ multiplex PCR; TCRdb's copy keeps in-frame clones and lacks some. The data contain about 80,000 clones, more than 70% of them singletons. Germline lookup yields CDR1 LNHDA and CDR2 SQIVND (reference sequence). The CDR3 contains 13 residues. V lost 5 bases and J lost 7, with 15 bases in between. The chain combines TRBV19 with TRBJ2-7; no reliable D call. The source material was CD4+ or CD8+ T cells sorted from blood, sampled in a trial of the OX40 agonist ivuxolimab. This receptor was taken from an adult with an advanced solid tumor such as melanoma, head and neck, liver or kidney cancer. The CDR3 here is CASSSTTNGEQYF. The CDR3 region has the DNA TGTGCCAGTAGTTCTACGACAAACGGTGAGCAGTACTTC.